This T cell receptor beta chain was documented in a study of blood T cell repertoires in COVID-19. At the level of the study: Italy, Spain and the United States were the sources of the convalescent and acute COVID-19 samples. T cells, B-cell-depleted T cells, or PBMCs provided the cDNA or gDNA that served as material.

Authors' methods: Counts of nucleated cells, estimated from reference gene primer amplification, were obtained. TCRdb keeps only in-frame clones here, not all; method: immunoSEQ multiplex PCR. V, J and clone size are those of that table, while D and trimming were read from the DNA. The profile shows approximately 90,000 clones, about 89% of them singletons. Seattle patient enrollment occurred during active infection, with longitudinal follow-up thereafter. V was trimmed by 7 bases and J by 6 bases, leaving 18 bases between them. Germline loops: CDR1 LNHDA, CDR2 SQIVND (reference sequence). This CDR3 comprises 14 residues.

Sequenced input: peripheral blood. The receptor comes from a man aged 60-69 years with COVID-19, enrolled during active disease. This sequence joins TRBV19 and TRBJ1-1; TRBD1 is a possible D gene (6 bases). This CDR3 is CASNPLQGFAEAFF. The DNA for the CDR3 is TGTGCCAGTAATCCCTTACAGGGTTTTGCTGAAGCTTTCTTT.